The 5 T cell receptor beta chains below come from one sample, sequenced in a study of blood T cell repertoires in COVID-19. Sequencing used immunoSEQ multiplex PCR; TCRdb keeps in-frame clones, though not all of them. In the table there are roughly 200,000 clones, around 80% of which are singletons. Material: peripheral blood. The receptor source for this set is a woman at least 80 years old with active or convalescent COVID-19.

The CDR3 DNA follows: TGTGCCACCAAGTACAGGGGTCTGATAGGCTACACCTTC. Translation: CATKYRGLIGYTF. The chain has TRBV24-1 and TRBJ1-2, with TRBD1 identical over 7 bases. V gave up 8 bases and J gave up 8 bases; unmatched junction bases: 10. The CDR3 is 13 residues long. Germline CDR1 reads KGHDR; CDR2 reads SFDVKD.

The chain joins TRBV7-2 to TRBJ2-3; D may be TRBD2 (6 bases). Germline-derived CDR1 and CDR2 are SGHTA and FQGNSA. V lost 2 bases and J 1 base, leaving 10 bases between the germline ends. The CDR3 sequence is 15 residues long. The CDR3 reads CASSLFSGGTDTQYF. The CDR3 nucleotides are TGTGCCAGCAGCTTATTTAGCGGAGGCACAGATACGCAGTATTTT.

The rearrangement uses TRBV5-1 and TRBJ1-2, with D hard to call. Germline V gives CDR1 SGHRS, CDR2 YFSETQ. The CDR3 has 14 amino acids. Trimming took 4 bases from V and 2 from J, leaving 12 bases between them. The CDR3 reads CASSLGGPNYGYTF. The CDR3 nucleotides read TGCGCCAGCAGCCTGGGCGGCCCCAACTATGGCTACACCTTC. Filled out from reference TRBV5-1 and TRBJ1-2, the complete variable domain reads KAGVTQTPRYLIKTRGQQVTLSCSPISGHRSVSWYQQTPGQGLQFLFEYFSETQRNKGNFPGRFSGRQFSNSRSEMNVSTLELGDSALYLCASSLGGPNYGYTFGSGTRLTVV.

This chain uses TRBV28 with TRBJ1-1, with TRBD1 matching over 12 bases. Germline V gene data show CDR1 as MDHEN and CDR2 as SYDVKM. The J segment lost 4 bases and the V segment lost 4 bases, leaving 10 bases of the junction unmatched. This CDR3 is built from 17 residues. CDR3 loop: CASSSTRGDRGLTEAFF. The CDR3 nucleotides are TGTGCCAGCAGTTCGACCCGTGGGGACAGGGGGCTCACTGAAGCTTTCTTT.

This chain uses TRBV4-1 with TRBJ2-6; D remains ambiguous. From germline, CDR1 is MGHRA and CDR2 YSYEKL. The ends were cut back, 0 bases at V and 0 bases at J, with 15 bases in the middle. The CDR3 loop spans 19 amino acids. Written as DNA, the CDR3 is TGCGCCAGCAGCCAAGATGCGGCGGCATCCTACTCTGGGGCCAACGTCCTGACTTTC. Translated, it gives CASSQDAAASYSGANVLTF.